The 8 T cell receptor beta chains presented below share a single source sample, sequenced in a study of cytomegalovirus exposure and HLA in healthy donors. PCR involved 60 Vbeta and 13 Jbeta primers. Using immunoSEQ multiplex PCR, the repertoire was profiled, and TCRdb retains in-frame clones only, with some absent. The sample comprises 72,000 or so clones, about three quarters of which are singletons, and approximately 7.8% rests with the top ten. Sequenced material: PBMCs. The receptors derive from a woman aged 25 to 39 in good health and CMV-seropositive.

V gene TRBV21-1 combines with J gene TRBJ2-7; the tabulated D call, TRBD2, remains unverified against the DNA. TRBV21-1 is assigned pseudogene status. CDR3 length: 19 amino acids. The CDR3 DNA follows: TGTGCCAGCAGCAAAGTACCCCAGACGCTCGTGGCGGGATACTACGAGCAGTACTTC. Its translation: CASSKVPQTLVAGYYEQYF.

The genes are TRBV4-3 and TRBJ2-3, with TRBD2 matching 8 bases. V trimming: 5 bases; J trimming: 4 bases; junction bases outside the gene matches: 5. CDR3 length equals 14 residues. Germline values: CDR1 LGHNA, CDR2 YSLEER. CDR3 loop: CASSSSGGADTQYF. The CDR3 coding sequence is TGCGCCAGCAGCTCGTCGGGGGGGGCAGATACGCAGTATTTT.

Here the CDR3 reads CASSGTGGLGYTF. As DNA, the CDR3 is TGTGCCAGCAGCGGGACAGGGGGCCTTGGCTACACCTTC. The rearrangement links TRBV11-2 to TRBJ1-2; 12 nucleotides agree with TRBD1. The J segment lost 7 bases and the V segment lost 5 bases, leaving 2 bases of the junction unmatched. There are 13 residues in the CDR3. CDR1 is SGHAT, CDR2 FQNNGV, per germline. Complete variable domain (other parts from reference TRBV11-2 and TRBJ1-2): EAGVAQSPRYKIIEKRQSVAFWCNPISGHATLYWYQQILGQGPKLLIQFQNNGVVDDSQLPKDRFSAERLKGVDSTLKIQPAKLEDSAVYLCASSGTGGLGYTFGSGTRLTVV.

This chain connects TRBV28 to TRBJ2-2, with TRBD1 identical over 7 bases. J lost 7 bases, V lost 5 bases, and 10 bases had no gene match. Per the germline V gene, CDR1 is MDHEN and CDR2 is SYDVKM. The CDR3 spans 15 residues. CDR3 sequence (DNA): TGTGCCAGCAGTACCCCGGGACAGAGGGTCGGGGAGCTGTTTTTT. Protein: CASSTPGQRVGELFF.

The chain recombines TRBV10-3 with TRBJ1-4; TRBD1 matches 9 bases. In germline, CDR1 is ENHRY, CDR2 SYGVKD. This CDR3 spans 15 amino acids. The V and J ends lost 3 bases and 5 bases, in that order; junction bases with no gene match: 4. The CDR3 DNA is TGTGCCATCAGTGAAAGGGGACAGGGAAATGAAAAACTGTTTTTT. It codes for CAISERGQGNEKLFF.

This clone was counted between two and nine times. This sequence joins TRBV27 and TRBJ2-7; 11 nucleotides align to TRBD1. CDR1 and CDR2 (germline): MNHEY, SMNVEV (reference sequence). This CDR3 has 16 residues. V lost 2 bases, J lost 2 bases, and 5 bases stayed unmatched. The CDR3 coding sequence is TGTGCCAGCAGTTTAGTCGGACAGGGGGCTACCTACGAGCAGTACTTC. Its translation is CASSLVGQGATYEQYF.

The chain uses TRBV29-1 and TRBJ1-1; weak D call: TRBD1 (5 bases). CDR3 size: 14 residues. Trimming stripped 7 bases from V and 3 bases from J, with 18 bases between. Per the germline V gene, CDR1 is SQVTM and CDR2 is ANQGSEA. The chain's CDR3 is CSAAGRQGHTEAFF. The CDR3, as DNA: TGCAGCGCCGCCGGGAGGCAGGGACACACTGAAGCTTTCTTT.

The gene calls are TRBV27 and TRBJ2-6; 7 nucleotides match TRBD2. Unmatched junction bases numbered 10, after V lost 2 bases and J lost 0 bases. This CDR3 has 19 residues. Germline loops: CDR1 MNHEY, CDR2 SMNVEV (reference sequence). Here the CDR3 reads CASSLVGRGSHSGANVLTF. CDR3 in DNA: TGTGCCAGCAGTTTAGTAGGGCGGGGGTCTCACTCTGGGGCCAACGTCCTGACTTTC. Variable domain in full (rest from reference TRBV27 and TRBJ2-6): EAQVTQNPRYLITVTGKKLTVTCSQNMNHEYMSWYRQDPGLGLRQIYYSMNVEVTDKGDVPEGYKVSRKEKRNFPLILESPSPNQTSLYFCASSLVGRGSHSGANVLTFGAGSRLTVL.